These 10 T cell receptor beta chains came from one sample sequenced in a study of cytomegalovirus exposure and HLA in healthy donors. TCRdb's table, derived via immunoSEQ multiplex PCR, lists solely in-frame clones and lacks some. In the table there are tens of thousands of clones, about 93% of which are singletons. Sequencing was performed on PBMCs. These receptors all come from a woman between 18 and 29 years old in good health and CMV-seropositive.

CDR3 nucleotides: TGTGCCAGCAGCTCCGACAGGGCTAATTCACCCCTCCACTTT. It translates to CASSSDRANSPLHF. This rearrangement joins TRBV7-8 to TRBJ1-6; 7 bases match TRBD1. CDR1 and CDR2 from the germline V gene are SGHVS and FQNEAQ. The trim removed 4 bases at V and 6 bases at J, leaving 3 bases unmatched. The CDR3 length is 14 residues.

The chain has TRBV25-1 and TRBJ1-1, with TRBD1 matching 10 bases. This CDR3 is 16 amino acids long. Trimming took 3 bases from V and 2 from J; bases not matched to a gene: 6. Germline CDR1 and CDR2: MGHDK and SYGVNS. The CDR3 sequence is CASSETGGVGNTEAFF. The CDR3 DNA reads TGTGCCAGCAGTGAGACAGGGGGCGTTGGTAACACTGAAGCTTTCTTT. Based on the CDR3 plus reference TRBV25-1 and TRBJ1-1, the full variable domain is EADIYQTPRYLVIGTGKKITLECSQTMGHDKMYWYQQDPGMELHLIHYSYGVNSTEKGDLSSESTVSRIRTEHFPLTLESARPSHTSQYLCASSETGGVGNTEAFFGQGTRLTVV.

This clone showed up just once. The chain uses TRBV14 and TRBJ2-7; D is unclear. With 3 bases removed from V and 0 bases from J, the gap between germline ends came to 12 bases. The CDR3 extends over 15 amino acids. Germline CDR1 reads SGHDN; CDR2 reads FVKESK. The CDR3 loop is CASSHLQVLSYEQYF. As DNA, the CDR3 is TGTGCCAGCAGCCACCTTCAGGTCCTCTCCTACGAGCAGTACTTC.

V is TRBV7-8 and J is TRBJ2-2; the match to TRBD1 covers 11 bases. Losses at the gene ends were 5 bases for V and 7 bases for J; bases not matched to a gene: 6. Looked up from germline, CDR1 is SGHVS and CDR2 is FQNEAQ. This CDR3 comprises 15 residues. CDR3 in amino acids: CASSLRDRGDGELFF. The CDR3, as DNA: TGTGCCAGCAGCCTACGGGACAGGGGGGACGGGGAGCTGTTTTTT.

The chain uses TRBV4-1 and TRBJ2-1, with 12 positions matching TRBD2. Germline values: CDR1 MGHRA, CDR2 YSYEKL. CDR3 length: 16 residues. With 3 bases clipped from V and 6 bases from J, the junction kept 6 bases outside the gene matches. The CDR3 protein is CASSHSRTSGVNEQFF. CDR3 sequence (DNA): TGCGCCAGCAGCCACTCGCGGACTAGCGGGGTCAATGAGCAGTTCTTC.

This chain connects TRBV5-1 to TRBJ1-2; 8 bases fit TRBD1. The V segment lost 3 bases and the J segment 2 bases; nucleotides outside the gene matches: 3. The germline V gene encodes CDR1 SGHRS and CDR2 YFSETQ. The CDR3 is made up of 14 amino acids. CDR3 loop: CASSSGDRNYGYTF. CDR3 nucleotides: TGCGCCAGCAGCTCGGGGGACAGGAACTATGGCTACACCTTC.

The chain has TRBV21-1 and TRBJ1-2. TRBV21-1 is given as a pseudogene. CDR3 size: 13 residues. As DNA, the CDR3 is TGTGCCAGCAGCAAAGCACCGGACTATGGCTACACCTTC. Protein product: CASSKAPDYGYTF.

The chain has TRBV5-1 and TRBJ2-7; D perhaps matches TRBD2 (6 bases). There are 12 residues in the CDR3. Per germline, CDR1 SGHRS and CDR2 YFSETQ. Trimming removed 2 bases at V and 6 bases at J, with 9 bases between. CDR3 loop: CASSFGGPEQYF. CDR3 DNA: TGCGCCAGCAGCTTTGGAGGGCCCGAGCAGTACTTC.

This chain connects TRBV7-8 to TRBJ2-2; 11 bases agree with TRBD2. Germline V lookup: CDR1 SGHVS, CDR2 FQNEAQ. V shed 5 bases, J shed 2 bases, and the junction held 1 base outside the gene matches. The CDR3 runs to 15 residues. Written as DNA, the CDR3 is TGTGCCAGCAGCCGACTAGCGGGAAACACCGGGGAGCTGTTTTTT. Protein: CASSRLAGNTGELFF.

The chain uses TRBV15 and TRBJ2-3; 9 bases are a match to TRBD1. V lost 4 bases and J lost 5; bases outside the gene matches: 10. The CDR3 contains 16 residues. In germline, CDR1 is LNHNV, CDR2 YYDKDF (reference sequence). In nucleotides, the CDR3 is TGTGCCACCAGCACTGTACAGGGGGCGGATGGAGATACGCAGTATTTT. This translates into CATSTVQGADGDTQYF.